This passage covers 24 T cell receptor beta chains from one sample sequenced in a study of blood T cell repertoires in COVID-19. Clones were read by immunoSEQ multiplex PCR, and TCRdb kept only the in-frame ones, dropping some. The sample carries about 380,000 clones, about 88% recorded once. The sample comprised PBMCs or T cells enriched from blood (not recorded which). Every receptor here comes from a woman under 30 who had recovered from COVID-19.

This chain's CDR3 is CASSELAGDTDTQYF. The CDR3 coding sequence is TGTGCCAGCAGTGAACTAGCGGGAGACACAGATACGCAGTATTTT. The V call is TRBV25-1, the J call TRBJ2-3, with TRBD2 matching 10 bases. V shed 2 bases, J shed 2 bases, and the junction held 1 base outside the gene matches. Looked up from germline, CDR1 is MGHDK and CDR2 is SYGVNS. This CDR3 has 15 amino acids.

The chain links TRBV18 to TRBJ1-2; the D is unclear. CDR1 and CDR2 from the germline V gene are KGHSH and LQKENI. This CDR3 region has 13 residues. V was pared by 1 base and J by 8 bases, with 11 bases between. The CDR3 reads CASSPLGSEGYTF. DNA for the CDR3: TGTGCCAGCTCACCACTTGGGAGTGAAGGCTACACCTTC.

V is TRBV20-1 and J is TRBJ2-7, with TRBD2 as a possible D gene (5 bases). The CDR3 runs to 11 residues. In germline, CDR1 is DFQATT, CDR2 SNEGSKA (reference sequence). Trimming took 3 bases from V and 5 from J, leaving 8 bases between them. DNA for the CDR3: TGCAGTGCTAGGACTAACAACGAGCAGTACTTC. Encoded protein: CSARTNNEQYF.

CDR3 loop: CASSRVGLAGANVLTF. The CDR3 nucleotides are TGTGCCAGCAGCCGGGTAGGACTAGCGGGGGCCAACGTCCTGACTTTC. The chain recombines TRBV11-2 with TRBJ2-6, with 9 nucleotides matching TRBD2. Germline V CDR1 and CDR2: SGHAT, FQNNGV. The ends lost 5 bases at V and 4 bases at J; junction bases unmatched: 6. CDR3 size: 16 residues.

The V call is TRBV6-1, the J call TRBJ2-1; 8 bases line up with TRBD2. This CDR3 is 19 amino acids long. CDR1 is MNHNS and CDR2 is SASEGT in the germline V gene. The V gene end was trimmed by 1 base and the J gene end by 8 bases; junction bases not matched to a gene: 19. The chain's CDR3 is CASSEGYLGTSLLLDEQFF. In DNA form, the CDR3 reads TGTGCCAGCAGTGAAGGTTATCTGGGGACTAGTTTGTTGTTGGATGAGCAGTTCTTC.

The rearrangement joins TRBV20-1 to TRBJ1-6; tentatively, D is TRBD1 (5 bases). CDR1 and CDR2 (germline): DFQATT, SNEGSKA (reference sequence). V was shortened by 3 bases and J by 9 bases, with 12 bases between the two germline ends. The CDR3 is 13 residues long. DNA for the CDR3: TGCAGTGCTAGTAAAGGGGTCGGTTCACCCCTCCACTTT. The encoded protein is CSASKGVGSPLHF.

The chain has TRBV24-1 and TRBJ2-1; TRBD2 agrees at 11 bases. The V gene end was trimmed by 0 bases and the J gene end by 4 bases; junction bases not matched to a gene: 7. This CDR3 has 18 amino acids. Germline values: CDR1 KGHDR, CDR2 SFDVKD. The CDR3 DNA reads TGTGCCACCAGTGATTTGCCCTTTTCTAGCGGGGGGTACAATGAGCAGTTCTTC. Its protein is CATSDLPFSSGGYNEQFF.

Comments on this clone: Other DNA sequences within the sample encode an identical CDR3. J is TRBJ1-6 and V is TRBV28; a weak D match, TRBD1 (6 bases). Germline values: CDR1 MDHEN, CDR2 SYDVKM. The CDR3 is made up of 14 amino acids. Trimming removed 2 bases from V and 5 bases from J, with 7 bases in between. The CDR3 DNA is TGTGCCAGCAGTTTAACAGGGAATAATTCACCCCTCCACTTT. This encodes CASSLTGNNSPLHF.

This chain joins TRBV15 and TRBJ1-2; D is possibly TRBD1 (5 bases). The V and J ends lost 0 bases and 8 bases respectively, with 13 bases between them. The CDR3 runs to 14 residues. CDR1 and CDR2 from the germline V gene are LNHNV and YYDKDF (reference sequence). CDR3 sequence (DNA): TGTGCCACCAGCAGAGATCAGGGAGGAAACGGCTACACCTTC. Translated, it gives CATSRDQGGNGYTF.

V is TRBV5-1 and J is TRBJ2-4; 11 nucleotides agree with TRBD1. This CDR3 contains 15 residues. Trimming cost V 0 bases and J 6 bases; bases outside gene matches: 2. Germline CDR1 SGHRS, CDR2 YFSETQ. CDR3 DNA sequence: TGCGCCAGCAGCTTGGTTGGGACAGGGGGAAACATTCAGTACTTC. Translating it yields CASSLVGTGGNIQYF.

J is TRBJ1-5 and V is TRBV6-5, with D perhaps matching TRBD1 (6 bases). The CDR3 extends over 14 amino acids. Per germline, CDR1 MNHEY and CDR2 SVGAGI. V dropped 5 bases and J dropped 8 bases, with 16 bases sitting between them. The CDR3 loop is CASSRSGVWEPQHF. The CDR3 DNA is TGTGCCAGCAGTAGATCAGGGGTTTGGGAGCCCCAGCATTTT.

The chain couples TRBV6-5 to TRBJ2-2; 8 nucleotides match TRBD2. Trimming cost V 7 bases and J 2 bases; bases outside gene matches: 6. CDR1 and CDR2 (germline): MNHEY, SVGAGI. This CDR3 spans 15 amino acids. CDR3 loop: CASNRAGANTGELFF. The CDR3 DNA is TGTGCCAGCAACAGAGCGGGGGCCAACACCGGGGAGCTGTTTTTT.

The rearrangement uses TRBV12-3 or TRBV12-4 and TRBJ1-2; 9 nucleotides line up with TRBD1. This CDR3 region has 12 residues. Trimming at V came to 5 bases and at J to 6 bases, leaving 1 base not matched to a gene. The CDR3 coding sequence is TGTGCCAGCAGTGGACAGGGGAATGGCTACACCTTC. The encoded protein is CASSGQGNGYTF.

This sequence joins TRBV11-2 and TRBJ1-2, with D possibly TRBD1 on 5 matching bases. This CDR3 has 13 residues. V was shortened by 1 base and J by 6 bases, with 9 bases between the two germline ends. From germline, CDR1 is SGHAT and CDR2 FQNNGV. The DNA of the CDR3 is TGTGCCAGCAGCTTAGCAGGGTTGGATGGCTACACCTTC. Translation gives CASSLAGLDGYTF.

The genes are TRBV25-1 and TRBJ1-1; D not certain. Trimming removed 6 bases at V and 12 bases at J, with 23 bases between. Per the germline V gene, CDR1 is MGHDK and CDR2 is SYGVNS. The CDR3 runs to 14 residues. CDR3 nucleotide sequence: TGTGCCAGCAGCGGAAACAGTTTGAGCCTCGGGACTTTCTTT. Protein: CASSGNSLSLGTFF.

This clone was counted once. The V call is TRBV28, the J call TRBJ1-1, with no clear D. Germline V gene lookup returns CDR1 MDHEN and CDR2 SYDVKM. This CDR3 spans 12 amino acids. The V gene lost 6 bases and the J gene lost 1 base, with 6 bases spanning the gap. The CDR3 region is CASREGNTEAFF. The CDR3 DNA follows: TGTGCCAGCAGGGAGGGGAACACTGAAGCTTTCTTT.

The V and J genes are TRBV18 and TRBJ1-1, with TRBD1 matching 9 bases. V was clipped by 2 bases and J by 4 bases; unmatched bases: 5. The germline gives CDR1 KGHSH, CDR2 LQKENI. This CDR3 has 15 residues. The CDR3 here is CASSPSETGGTEAFF. CDR3 nucleotide sequence: TGTGCCAGCTCACCATCGGAGACAGGGGGCACTGAAGCTTTCTTT.

Only one count was recorded for this clone. The V gene is TRBV5-1, the J gene TRBJ1-6; the D gene is possibly TRBD1 (5 bases). Between the trimmed V and J ends, which lost 0 bases and 10 bases, there was a span of 20 bases. The CDR3 is made up of 17 amino acids. CDR1 is SGHRS, CDR2 YFSETQ, per germline. The CDR3 DNA reads TGCGCCAGCAGCTTGGCCTGGGGGGGAACAGGAACGTCACCCCTCCACTTT. It is translated as CASSLAWGGTGTSPLHF. The full variable domain, its missing parts supplied by reference TRBV5-1 and TRBJ1-6, is KAGVTQTPRYLIKTRGQQVTLSCSPISGHRSVSWYQQTPGQGLQFLFEYFSETQRNKGNFPGRFSGRQFSNSRSEMNVSTLELGDSALYLCASSLAWGGTGTSPLHFGNGTRLTVT.

This chain uses TRBV4-1 with TRBJ1-1, with 8 bases identical to TRBD1. J lost 0 bases, V lost 6 bases, and 6 bases had no gene match. In germline, CDR1 is MGHRA, CDR2 YSYEKL. There are 15 residues in the CDR3. CDR3 DNA sequence: TGCGCCAGCAGACAGGGGGAGATCATGAACACTGAAGCTTTCTTT. This gives the protein CASRQGEIMNTEAFF.

The chain joins TRBV28 to TRBJ2-1, with 10 positions matching TRBD2. This CDR3 is 23 amino acids long. V gave up 3 bases and J gave up 12 bases; unmatched junction bases: 35. Germline-derived CDR1 and CDR2 are MDHEN and SYDVKM. In DNA form, the CDR3 reads TGTGCCAGCAGTTTGGAGGAGAGGGGGCGATCTCCGGAGCTAGCGGGGGCCGCAATAGGGCAGTTCTTC. It translates to CASSLEERGRSPELAGAAIGQFF. Full variable domain (missing parts from reference TRBV28 and TRBJ2-1): DVKVTQSSRYLVKRTGEKVFLECVQDMDHENMFWYRQDPGLGLRLIYFSYDVKMKEKGDIPEGYSVSREKKERFSLILESASTNQTSMYLCASSLEERGRSPELAGAAIGQFFGPGTRLTVL.

The chain carries TRBV19 and TRBJ1-1; TRBD1 matches at 7 bases. The junction had 2 bases not matched to a gene; V was cut back by 2 bases and J by 2 bases. CDR1 and CDR2 (germline): LNHDA, SQIVND (reference sequence). The CDR3 is 14 amino acids. This chain's CDR3 is CASSIQGGNTEAFF. The CDR3, as DNA: TGTGCCAGTAGTATACAGGGGGGAAACACTGAAGCTTTCTTT.

This clone was detected only a few times. J is TRBJ1-6 and V is TRBV6-5; a possible D gene is TRBD1 (6 bases). The CDR3 contains 16 residues. The germline CDR1 and CDR2 sequences are MNHEY and SVGAGI. Trimming pared 0 bases from V and 9 bases from J, leaving 15 bases between. This CDR3 is CASSYSIGGARSPLHF. The CDR3 DNA sequence: TGTGCCAGCAGTTACTCGATTGGGGGGGCACGTTCACCCCTCCACTTT.

V and J are TRBV3-1 (or the pseudogene TRBV3-2) and TRBJ2-1, with a weak D call TRBD1 (6 bases). Deletions cut 3 bases from V and 5 bases from J, with 17 bases between. The CDR3 has 16 amino acids. CDR1 LGHDT and CDR2 YNNKEL come from the germline V gene (reference sequence). DNA of the CDR3: TGTGCCAGCAGCCACGACACAGGGAATGCCAACAATGAGCAGTTCTTC. Its translation: CASSHDTGNANNEQFF.

The chain couples TRBV19 to TRBJ1-5; TRBD1 agrees at 7 bases. Germline V gene data show CDR1 as LNHDA and CDR2 as SQIVND (reference sequence). With 5 bases clipped from V and 1 base from J, the junction kept 8 bases outside the gene matches. This CDR3 contains 16 residues. The chain's CDR3 is CASSPTTGLSNQPQHF. CDR3 DNA sequence: TGTGCCAGTAGTCCCACGACAGGGCTCAGCAATCAGCCCCAGCATTTT. Looking up the rest from reference TRBV19 and TRBJ1-5 gives the full variable domain: DGGITQSPKYLFRKEGQNVTLSCEQNLNHDAMYWYRQDPGQGLRLIYYSQIVNDFQKGDIAEGYSVSREKKESFPLTVTSAQKNPTAFYLCASSPTTGLSNQPQHFGDGTRLSIL.